The 25 T cell receptor beta chains listed next were all sequenced from one sample in a study of T cell clonality in common variable immunodeficiency. Overall study results and limits: Reportedly, TCR beta sequences from common variable immunodeficiency showed fewer deletions and N-nucleotide insertions.

TCRdb's copy holds only in-frame clones and misses some; the assay was immunoSEQ multiplex PCR. Observed are under 2,000 clones, no singletons, with the top ten taking 30% to 45%. No antigen is known for these receptors. The sequenced material came from peripheral blood mononuclear cells. These receptors were collected from a human donor with common variable immunodeficiency.

This clone was seen a handful of times. Sequencing ends 3 residues short of the CDR3 end; the germline J gene provides the rest. The chain carries TRBV2 and TRBJ2-3; D is possibly TRBD2 (6 bases). CDR3 length: 14 residues. The germline V gene has CDR1 SNHLY and CDR2 FYNNEI. With 7 bases removed from V and 1 base from J, the gap between germline ends came to 12 bases. CDR3 region: CASMLGLRTDTQYF. The sequenced part of the CDR3 DNA is TGTGCCAGCATGCTCGGACTACGCACAGATACG. Using reference TRBV2 and TRBJ2-3 for the parts outside the CDR3, the full variable domain is EPEVTQTPSHQVTQMGQEVILRCVPISNHLYFYWYRQILGQKVEFLVSFYNNEISEKSEIFDDQFSVERPDGSNFTLKIRSTKLEDSAMYFCASMLGLRTDTQYFGPGTRLTVL.

Only a few counts were recorded for this clone. Read sequence stops 3 residues before the CDR3 end, and the germline J gene provides the missing end. This chain uses TRBV20-1 with TRBJ2-5, with 12 positions matching TRBD2. The V segment lost 4 bases and the J segment 5 bases; nucleotides outside the gene matches: 11. This CDR3 is built from 16 residues. CDR1 is DFQATT and CDR2 is SNEGSKA in the germline V gene (reference sequence). Here the CDR3 reads CSANSLAGGRRETQYF. The sequenced part of the CDR3 DNA is TGCAGTGCTAACTCCCTAGCGGGGGGGCGTAGGGAGACC.

About this clone: The read ends 3 residues shy of where the CDR3 ends; the end is completed using the germline J gene. The chain uses TRBV13 and TRBJ2-7, with 11 bases that match TRBD1. V dropped 4 bases and J dropped 3; count of bases not matched to a gene: 8. Germline-derived CDR1 and CDR2 are PRHDT and FYEKMQ (reference sequence). This CDR3 spans 16 amino acids. The sequenced CDR3 bases are TGTGCCAGCAGCTCCTTAGATGGGACAGGGGGCTACGAG. Its protein is CASSSLDGTGGYE. The complete CDR3 reads CASSSLDGTGGYEQYF. The entire variable domain, with the rest obtained from reference TRBV13 and TRBJ2-7, is as follows: AAGVIQSPRHLIKEKRETATLKCYPIPRHDTVYWYQQGPGQDPQFLISFYEKMQSDKGSIPDRFSAQQFSDYHSELNMSSLELGDSALYFCASSSLDGTGGYEQYFGPGTRLTVT.

The CDR3 protein is CASSISGLAGGWNEQFF. CDR3 DNA, as far as it was read: TGTGCCAGTAGTATATCGGGACTAGCGGGAGGGTGGAATGAG. This chain connects TRBV19 to TRBJ2-1; TRBD2 matches at 16 bases. The read terminates 3 residues before the CDR3 end, so the remaining end is supplied by the germline J gene. V dropped 2 bases and J dropped 7; count of bases not matched to a gene: 5. Per germline, CDR1 LNHDA and CDR2 SQIVND (reference sequence). This CDR3 is built from 17 residues.

This clone qualifies as medium-sized (0.01 to 0.1%). The missing CDR3 end, 3 residues past where the read stops, is filled in from the germline J gene. J is TRBJ1-4 and V is TRBV30; D is possibly TRBD1 (6 bases). Germline values: CDR1 GTSNPN, CDR2 SVGIG (reference sequence). Trimming took off 7 bases at V and 7 bases at J, with 19 bases between the two ends. The CDR3 extends over 14 amino acids. Incomplete CDR3 DNA: TGTGCCTACAACCCCCTGGGACAAAGTGAAAAA. Protein sequence: CAYNPLGQSEK. From start to end, the CDR3 is CAYNPLGQSEKLFF.

This clone was picked up a small number of times. The CDR3 end is not reached by the read, which stops 3 residues before it; the germline J gene fills it in. The rearrangement joins TRBV7-9 to TRBJ2-4; TRBD1 agrees at 8 bases. CDR1 SEHNR and CDR2 FQNEAQ come from the germline V gene (reference sequence). V shed 0 bases, J shed 6 bases, and the junction held 4 bases outside the gene matches. The CDR3 contains 15 residues. The CDR3 region is CASSLAQGAGNIQYF. CDR3 bases read: TGTGCCAGCAGCTTAGCGCAGGGGGCTGGAAACATT.

By proportion, this clone is medium-sized. The read gets to within 3 residues of the CDR3 end, and the germline J gene fills in the rest. This chain connects TRBV28 to TRBJ2-5; D possibly corresponds to TRBD2 (6 bases). Germline V CDR1 and CDR2: MDHEN, SYDVKM. The length of the CDR3 is 13 residues. The V end was cut by 6 bases, the J end by 4 bases, with 12 bases between. The part of the CDR3 DNA that was read is TGTGCCAGCAGCTGGAGGGGAGGAGAGACC. It translates to CASSWRGGET. The complete CDR3 sequence is CASSWRGGETQYF.

A note on this clone: The CDR3 extends 3 residues past the end of the read, so its final part is completed from the germline J gene. The genes are TRBV19 and TRBJ2-3; D might be TRBD1 (7 bases). The V gene lost 5 bases and the J gene lost 5 bases, with 17 bases spanning the gap. Germline V gene lookup returns CDR1 LNHDA and CDR2 SQIVND (reference sequence). The CDR3 has 15 residues. Here the CDR3 reads CASSVTTGRGDTQYF. The sequenced CDR3 bases are TGTGCCAGTAGTGTCACGACAGGGCGGGGAGATACG.

As to this clone: The sequenced fragment ends 3 residues before the CDR3 boundary, so the rest is inferred from the germline J gene. The chain carries TRBV19 and TRBJ1-1, with D tentatively TRBD1 (5 bases). Trimming pared 9 bases from V and 5 bases from J, leaving 28 bases between. Germline CDR1 and CDR2: LNHDA and SQIVND (reference sequence). The CDR3 is made up of 17 amino acids. The chain's CDR3 is CASHPRRGEGRGTEAFF. Incomplete CDR3 DNA: TGTGCCAGCCACCCTAGGCGGGGCGAAGGTAGGGGTACTGAA.

This clone occurred a few times. Read coverage stops 3 residues before the CDR3 terminus; the germline J gene supplies the remainder. The genes are TRBV7-6 and TRBJ1-5; D not resolved. Germline V gene sequence: CDR1 SGHVS, CDR2 FNYEAQ. V was trimmed by 0 bases and J by 4 bases, leaving 7 bases between them. The CDR3 totals 14 residues. CDR3 region: CASSLAQRNQPQHF. The sequenced part of the CDR3 DNA is TGTGCCAGCAGCTTAGCGCAGAGGAATCAGCCC.

This clone is medium-sized within its sample. Read coverage stops 3 residues before the CDR3 terminus; the germline J gene supplies the remainder. This chain joins TRBV9 and TRBJ2-2, with 10 bases matching TRBD1. Germline-derived CDR1 and CDR2 are SGDLS and YYNGEE. V was pared by 4 bases and J by 6 bases, with 6 bases of the junction left unmatched. This CDR3 spans 15 amino acids. The sequenced part of the CDR3 DNA is TGTGCCAGCAGCACCGGGACAGGGGTGGCCGGGGAG. It is translated as CASSTGTGVAGE. The full CDR3 is CASSTGTGVAGELFF.

This clone is deemed large. The read ends 3 residues shy of where the CDR3 ends; the end is completed using the germline J gene. The chain employs TRBV2 and TRBJ2-7; no clear D. CDR3 length: 13 amino acids. The germline V gene has CDR1 SNHLY and CDR2 FYNNEI. V was pared by 2 bases and J by 6 bases, with 11 bases between. The CDR3 loop is CASSERRPGEQYF. The sequenced CDR3 bases are TGTGCCAGCAGTGAACGTCGACCGGGCGAG.

This clone is medium-sized by share. The CDR3 is cut off 3 residues early in the read; its end comes from the germline J gene. V usage is TRBV19 and J usage is TRBJ1-3, with D hard to call. Looked up from germline, CDR1 is LNHDA and CDR2 is SQIVND (reference sequence). This CDR3 comprises 15 residues. The V and J ends lost 5 bases and 0 bases respectively, with 11 bases between them. The CDR3 reads CASSLARNSGNTIYF. The sequenced CDR3 bases are TGTGCCAGTAGTTTGGCCAGGAACTCTGGAAACACC. Combining the CDR3 with reference TRBV19 and TRBJ1-3 gives the whole variable domain DGGITQSPKYLFRKEGQNVTLSCEQNLNHDAMYWYRQDPGQGLRLIYYSQIVNDFQKGDIAEGYSVSREKKESFPLTVTSAQKNPTAFYLCASSLARNSGNTIYFGEGSWLTVV.

This clone was recorded a few times. The missing CDR3 end, 3 residues past where the read stops, is filled in from the germline J gene. The chain uses TRBV6-1 and TRBJ1-6, with D maybe TRBD1 (5 bases). V lost 4 bases to trimming and J lost 9 bases, with 7 bases between them. Germline CDR1 reads MNHNS; CDR2 reads SASEGT. This CDR3 spans 12 amino acids. This CDR3 is CASSATASPLHF. CDR3 DNA, as far as it was read: TGTGCCAGCAGTGCGACAGCTTCACCC.

In its sample, this clone is medium-sized. The read comes to an end 3 residues before the CDR3 does, leaving the germline J gene to fill in the end. The chain links TRBV20-1 to TRBJ1-1; 8 nucleotides agree with TRBD1. The V gene end was trimmed by 5 bases and the J gene end by 1 base; junction bases not matched to a gene: 3. CDR1 and CDR2 (germline): DFQATT, SNEGSKA (reference sequence). The CDR3 extends over 13 amino acids. The part of the CDR3 DNA that was read is TGCAGTGCTTTGACAGGGGAGAACACTGAA. Its protein is CSALTGENTE. The full CDR3 protein reads CSALTGENTEAFF.

In its sample, this clone is medium-sized. The read finishes 3 residues shy of the CDR3 end, and the germline J gene is used to complete it. The sample carries other DNA sequences with the same CDR3. The rearrangement links TRBV6-1 to TRBJ2-7, with 10 bases matching TRBD1. With 4 bases clipped from V and 5 bases from J, the junction kept 5 bases outside the gene matches. Germline V gene lookup returns CDR1 MNHNS and CDR2 SASEGT. CDR3 size: 14 residues. CDR3 amino acids: CASSARTGGNEQYF. The CDR3 bases that were read are TGTGCCAGCAGTGCGAGGACAGGGGGTAACGAG.

Only a few counts were recorded for this clone. The read halts 3 residues ahead of the CDR3 end, with the missing end drawn from the germline J gene. This chain links TRBV10-2 with TRBJ2-1; the match to TRBD2 covers 16 bases. The CDR3 covers 20 residues. J lost 1 base, V lost 4 bases, and 10 bases had no gene match. The germline gives CDR1 WSHSY, CDR2 SAAADI. The CDR3 is CASSVVVGLAGGLSYNEQFF. The part of the CDR3 DNA that was read is TGCGCCAGCAGTGTTGTTGTGGGACTAGCGGGGGGGCTGTCCTACAATGAG.

This clone was counted a few times. The CDR3 end is not reached by the read, which stops 3 residues before it; the germline J gene fills it in. This chain joins TRBV7-2 and TRBJ2-1, with 11 bases identical to TRBD1. J gave up 6 bases and V 0 bases, and 1 base lay outside the gene matches. Germline V gives CDR1 SGHTA, CDR2 FQGNSA. The CDR3 contains 15 residues. Here the CDR3 reads CASSLAGTGGNEQFF. Incomplete CDR3 DNA: TGTGCCAGCAGCTTAGCTGGGACAGGGGGCAATGAG.

To note about this clone: From the germline J gene comes the end of the CDR3, since the read stops 3 residues before it. V and J are TRBV30 and TRBJ2-3; 7 bases agree with TRBD2. The germline V gene encodes CDR1 GTSNPN and CDR2 SVGIG (reference sequence). The CDR3 is made up of 15 amino acids. Trimming cost V 1 base and J 3 bases; bases outside gene matches: 7. CDR3 bases read: TGTGCCTGGAGTGCCCCTAGCGGACTAACAGATACG. Its protein is CAWSAPSGLTDT. The full CDR3 sequence reads CAWSAPSGLTDTQYF.

The sample holds a few counts of this clone. The read gets to within 3 residues of the CDR3 end, and the germline J gene fills in the rest. This sequence joins TRBV19 and TRBJ1-1; maybe TRBD1 (5 bases). CDR3 length: 17 residues. Germline assignment: CDR1 LNHDA and CDR2 SQIVND (reference sequence). V was trimmed by 3 bases and J by 0 bases, leaving 17 bases between them. Here the CDR3 reads CASSILWQGGVNTEAFF. The part of the CDR3 DNA that was read is TGTGCCAGTAGTATTCTGTGGCAGGGAGGCGTGAACACTGAA.

By sample share, this clone is medium-sized. The read halts 3 residues ahead of the CDR3 end, with the missing end drawn from the germline J gene. The V gene is TRBV19, the J gene TRBJ1-2; 10 bases map to TRBD1. The CDR3 contains 17 residues. Germline values: CDR1 LNHDA, CDR2 SQIVND (reference sequence). Trimming at V came to 7 bases and at J to 4 bases, leaving 15 bases not matched to a gene. CDR3 DNA, as far as it was read: TGTGCCAGTATCCCGGGACAGGGGACCGGATTAACCTATGGC. This translates into CASIPGQGTGLTYG. Given in full, the CDR3 is CASIPGQGTGLTYGYTF.

This clone was recorded a few times. The read falls 3 residues short of the CDR3 end, and the missing part is taken from the germline J gene. V gene TRBV7-2 combines with J gene TRBJ1-2; the match to TRBD1 covers 7 bases. V shed 2 bases and J 0 bases; nucleotides not matched to a gene: 3. The CDR3 totals 15 residues. Looked up from germline, CDR1 is SGHTA and CDR2 is FQGNSA. The chain's CDR3 is CASSLSGTANYGYTF. Incomplete CDR3 DNA: TGTGCCAGCAGCTTATCCGGGACAGCTAACTATGGC.

This clone was observed a few times. The read falls 3 residues short of the CDR3 end, and the missing part is taken from the germline J gene. The J gene is TRBJ1-5, the V gene TRBV2; 7 bases fit TRBD1. Per germline, CDR1 SNHLY and CDR2 FYNNEI. There are 14 residues in the CDR3. J was trimmed by 7 bases and V by 4 bases; bases with no gene match: 7. CDR3: CASSAYRGKQPQHF. The part of the CDR3 DNA that was read is TGTGCCAGCAGTGCCTACAGGGGAAAGCAGCCC.

A note on this clone: Coverage ceases 3 residues before the CDR3 finishes, and the germline J gene fills in the end. This rearrangement joins TRBV5-1 to TRBJ1-1; no firm D call. This CDR3 spans 15 amino acids. Germline assignment: CDR1 SGHRS and CDR2 YFSETQ. V lost 4 bases and J 0 bases, leaving 13 bases between the germline ends. This chain's CDR3 is CASSQSGGLNTEAFF. CDR3 DNA, as far as it was read: TGCGCCAGCAGCCAAAGCGGAGGATTGAACACTGAA.

This clone turned up a few times. The CDR3 end lies 3 residues beyond the end of the read and is filled in from the germline J gene. The chain recombines TRBV7-3 with TRBJ2-2; D is undetermined. Trimming stripped 6 bases from V and 2 bases from J, with 4 bases between. The CDR3 is 12 residues long. Germline CDR1 is SGHTA and CDR2 is FQGTGA. CDR3 sequence reads: CASRQNTGELFF. The CDR3 DNA, read in part, is TGTGCCAGCAGACAAAACACCGGGGAG.